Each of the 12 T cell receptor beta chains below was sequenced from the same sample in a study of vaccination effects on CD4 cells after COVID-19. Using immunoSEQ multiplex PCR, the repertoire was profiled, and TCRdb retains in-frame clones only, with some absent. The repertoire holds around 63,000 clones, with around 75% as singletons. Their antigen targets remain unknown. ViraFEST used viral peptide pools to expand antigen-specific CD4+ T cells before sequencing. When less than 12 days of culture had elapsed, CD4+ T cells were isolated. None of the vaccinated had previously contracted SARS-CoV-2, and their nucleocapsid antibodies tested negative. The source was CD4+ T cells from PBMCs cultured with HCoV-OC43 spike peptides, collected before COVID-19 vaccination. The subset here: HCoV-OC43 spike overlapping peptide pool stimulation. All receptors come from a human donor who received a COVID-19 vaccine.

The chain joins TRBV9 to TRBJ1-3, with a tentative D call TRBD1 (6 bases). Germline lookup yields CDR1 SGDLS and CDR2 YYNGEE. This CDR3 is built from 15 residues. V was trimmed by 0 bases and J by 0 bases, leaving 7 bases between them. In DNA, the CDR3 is TGTGCCAGCAGCGTAGTGGGGGCCTCTGGAAACACCATATATTTT. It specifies CASSVVGASGNTIYF.

DNA for the CDR3: TGTGCCAGCTCACCTACCCGGGACAGGGTGGGAGAGACCCAGTACTTC. Protein product: CASSPTRDRVGETQYF. V gene TRBV18 combines with J gene TRBJ2-5, with TRBD1 matching 9 bases. V gave up 3 bases and J gave up 4 bases; unmatched junction bases: 9. Germline CDR1 reads KGHSH; CDR2 reads LQKENI. The CDR3 is 16 amino acids.

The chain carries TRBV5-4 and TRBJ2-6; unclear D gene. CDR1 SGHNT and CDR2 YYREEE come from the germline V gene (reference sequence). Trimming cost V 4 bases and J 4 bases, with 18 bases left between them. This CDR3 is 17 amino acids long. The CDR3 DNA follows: TGTGCCAGCAGCCCCAGCCCGACCGCCGTCGGGGCCAACGTCCTGACTTTC. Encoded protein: CASSPSPTAVGANVLTF.

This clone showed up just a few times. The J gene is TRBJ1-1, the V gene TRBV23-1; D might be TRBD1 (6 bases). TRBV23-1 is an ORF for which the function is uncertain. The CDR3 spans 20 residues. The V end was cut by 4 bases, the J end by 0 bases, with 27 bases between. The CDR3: CASSPQRGAKRRVLNTEAFF. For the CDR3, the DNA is TGCGCCAGCAGTCCCCAAAGGGGGGCGAAGAGGCGGGTGCTGAACACTGAAGCTTTCTTT.

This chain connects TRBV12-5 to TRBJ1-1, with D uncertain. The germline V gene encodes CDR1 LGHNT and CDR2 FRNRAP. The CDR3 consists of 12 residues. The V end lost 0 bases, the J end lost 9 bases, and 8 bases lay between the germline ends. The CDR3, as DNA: TGTGCTAGTGGTTTGGTAATATCTCAAGCTTTCTTT. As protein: CASGLVISQAFF.

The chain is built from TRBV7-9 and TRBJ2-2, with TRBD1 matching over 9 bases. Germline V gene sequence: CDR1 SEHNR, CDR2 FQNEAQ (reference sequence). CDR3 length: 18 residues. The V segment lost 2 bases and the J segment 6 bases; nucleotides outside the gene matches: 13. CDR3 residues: CASSLYPFGTGSSGELFF. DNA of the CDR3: TGTGCCAGCAGCTTATATCCATTCGGGACAGGGTCATCCGGGGAGCTGTTTTTT.

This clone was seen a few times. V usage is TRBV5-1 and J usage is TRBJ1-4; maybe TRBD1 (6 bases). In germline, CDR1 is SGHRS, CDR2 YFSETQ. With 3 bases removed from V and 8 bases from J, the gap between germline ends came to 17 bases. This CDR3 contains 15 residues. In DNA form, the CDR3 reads TGCGCCAGCAGCTCGGCGTTAGGGGGAAAGGAAAAACTGTTTTTT. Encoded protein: CASSSALGGKEKLFF. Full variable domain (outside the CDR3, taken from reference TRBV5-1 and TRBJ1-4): KAGVTQTPRYLIKTRGQQVTLSCSPISGHRSVSWYQQTPGQGLQFLFEYFSETQRNKGNFPGRFSGRQFSNSRSEMNVSTLELGDSALYLCASSSALGGKEKLFFGSGTQLSVL.

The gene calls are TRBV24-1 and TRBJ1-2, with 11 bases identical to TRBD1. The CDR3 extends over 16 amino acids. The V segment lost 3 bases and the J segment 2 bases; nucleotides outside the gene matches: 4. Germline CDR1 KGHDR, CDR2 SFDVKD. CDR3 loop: CATSDTRTGGNYGYTF. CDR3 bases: TGTGCCACCAGTGATACCCGGACAGGGGGCAACTATGGCTACACCTTC.

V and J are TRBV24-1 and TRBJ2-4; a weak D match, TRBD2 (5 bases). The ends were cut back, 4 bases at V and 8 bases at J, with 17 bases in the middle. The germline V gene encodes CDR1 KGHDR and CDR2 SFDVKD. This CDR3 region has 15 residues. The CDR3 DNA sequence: TGTGCCACCAGTGACCCGAGTTCCGCCGGGGACATTCAGTACTTC. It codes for CATSDPSSAGDIQYF.

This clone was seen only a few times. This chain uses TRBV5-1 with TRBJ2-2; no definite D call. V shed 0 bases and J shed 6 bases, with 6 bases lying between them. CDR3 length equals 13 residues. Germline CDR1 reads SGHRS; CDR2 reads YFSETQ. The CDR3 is CASSLDPSGELFF. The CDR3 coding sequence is TGCGCCAGCAGCTTGGACCCTTCCGGGGAGCTGTTTTTT.

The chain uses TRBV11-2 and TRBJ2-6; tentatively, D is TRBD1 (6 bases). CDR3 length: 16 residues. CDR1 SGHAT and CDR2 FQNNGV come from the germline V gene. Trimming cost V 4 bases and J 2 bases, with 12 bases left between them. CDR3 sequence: CASSSGTTTGANVLTF. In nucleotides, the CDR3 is TGTGCCAGCAGCTCCGGGACAACTACTGGGGCCAACGTCCTGACTTTC.

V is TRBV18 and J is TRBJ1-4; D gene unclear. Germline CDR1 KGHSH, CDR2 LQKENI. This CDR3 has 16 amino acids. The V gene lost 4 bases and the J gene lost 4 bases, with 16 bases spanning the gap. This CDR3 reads CASSRTQGSYNEKLFF. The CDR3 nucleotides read TGTGCCAGCTCACGGACCCAAGGCAGCTATAATGAAAAACTGTTTTTT.